This T cell receptor (beta chain) comes out of a study of glioma-infiltrating T cells after dendritic cell vaccination. On the study more broadly: Dendritic cell vaccine was injected intradermally three times, biweekly.

Germline CDR1 reads SGHDT; CDR2 reads YYEEEE. The J segment lost 2 bases and the V segment lost 1 base, leaving 4 bases of the junction unmatched. This CDR3 has 15 residues. The time point here: after dendritic cell vaccination, including at tumor progression/relapse. Repertoires were generated with immunoSEQ multiplex PCR, while TCRdb's copy carries only in-frame clones and drops some. The sample comprises tens of thousands of clones, under 90% of which are singletons, and around 8.3% rests with the top ten. The receptor was isolated from a human donor with glioblastoma. This material consisted of blood, taken after dendritic cell vaccination. The chain joins TRBV5-6 to TRBJ2-3; TRBD1 matches 7 bases. CDR3 region: CASSLRQGATDTQYF. CDR3 sequence (DNA): TGTGCCAGCAGCTTGAGACAGGGAGCCACAGATACGCAGTATTTT.